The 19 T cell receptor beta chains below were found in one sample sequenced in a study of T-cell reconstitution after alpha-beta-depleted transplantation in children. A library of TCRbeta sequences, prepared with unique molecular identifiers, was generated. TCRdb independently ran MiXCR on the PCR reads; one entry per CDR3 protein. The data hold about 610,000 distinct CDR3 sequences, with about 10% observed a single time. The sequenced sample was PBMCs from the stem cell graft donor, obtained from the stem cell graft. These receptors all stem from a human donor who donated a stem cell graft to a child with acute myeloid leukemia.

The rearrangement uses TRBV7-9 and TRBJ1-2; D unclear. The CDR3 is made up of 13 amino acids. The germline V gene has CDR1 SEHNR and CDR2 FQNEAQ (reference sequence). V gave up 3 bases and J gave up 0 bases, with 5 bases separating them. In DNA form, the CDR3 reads TGTGCCAGCAGCTTCCCCCCTAACTATGGCTACACCTTC. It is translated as CASSFPPNYGYTF.

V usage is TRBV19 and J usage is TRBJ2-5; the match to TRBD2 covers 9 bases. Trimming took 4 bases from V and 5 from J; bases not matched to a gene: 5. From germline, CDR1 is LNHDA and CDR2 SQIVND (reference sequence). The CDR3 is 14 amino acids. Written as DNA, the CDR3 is TGTGCCAGTAGTAGCGGGAGGGCCGCCGAGACCCAGTACTTC. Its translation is CASSSGRAAETQYF.

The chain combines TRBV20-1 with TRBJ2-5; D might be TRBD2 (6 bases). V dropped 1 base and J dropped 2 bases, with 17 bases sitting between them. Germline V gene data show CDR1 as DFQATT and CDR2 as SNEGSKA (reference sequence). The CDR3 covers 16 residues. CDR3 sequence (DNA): TGCAGTGCTAGAGTCGTACAAGCGGGCCTTCAAGAGACCCAGTACTTC. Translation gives CSARVVQAGLQETQYF.

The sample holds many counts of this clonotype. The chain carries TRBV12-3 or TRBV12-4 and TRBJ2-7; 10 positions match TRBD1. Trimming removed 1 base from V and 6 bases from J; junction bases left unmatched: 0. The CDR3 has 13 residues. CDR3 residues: CASSLGTGGEQYF. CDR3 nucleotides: TGTGCCAGCAGTTTAGGGACAGGGGGCGAGCAGTACTTC.

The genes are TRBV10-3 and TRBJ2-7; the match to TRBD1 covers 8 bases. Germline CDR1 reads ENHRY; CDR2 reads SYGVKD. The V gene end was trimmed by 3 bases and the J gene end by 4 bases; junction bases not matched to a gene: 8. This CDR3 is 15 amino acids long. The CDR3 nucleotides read TGTGCCATCAGTGACCGCGGACAGGGAATTTACGAGCAGTACTTC. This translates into CAISDRGQGIYEQYF.

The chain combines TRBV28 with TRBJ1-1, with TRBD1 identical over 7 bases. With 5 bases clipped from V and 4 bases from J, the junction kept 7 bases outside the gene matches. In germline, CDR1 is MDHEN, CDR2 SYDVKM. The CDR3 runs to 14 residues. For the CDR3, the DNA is TGTGCCAGCAGTCTGACAGGGAGATCCACTGAAGCTTTCTTT. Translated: CASSLTGRSTEAFF.

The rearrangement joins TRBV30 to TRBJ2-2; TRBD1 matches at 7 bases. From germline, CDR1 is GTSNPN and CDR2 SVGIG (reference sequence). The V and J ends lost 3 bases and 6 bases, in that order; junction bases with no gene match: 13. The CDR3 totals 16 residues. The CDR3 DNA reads TGTGCCTGGAGGCCGGGACAGCTAATTAACGCCGGGGAGCTGTTTTTT. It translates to CAWRPGQLINAGELFF. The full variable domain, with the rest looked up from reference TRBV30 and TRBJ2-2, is SQTIHQWPATLVQPVGSPLSLECTVEGTSNPNLYWYRQAAGRGLQLLFYSVGIGQISSEVPQNLSASRPQDRQFILSSKKLLLSDSGFYLCAWRPGQLINAGELFFGEGSRLTVL.

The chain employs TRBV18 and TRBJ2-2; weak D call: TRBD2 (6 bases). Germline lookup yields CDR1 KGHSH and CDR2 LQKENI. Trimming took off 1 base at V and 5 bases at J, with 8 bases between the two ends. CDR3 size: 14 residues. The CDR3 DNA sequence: TGTGCCAGCTCACCACTTCGGGAGACCGGGGAGCTGTTTTTT. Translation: CASSPLRETGELFF.

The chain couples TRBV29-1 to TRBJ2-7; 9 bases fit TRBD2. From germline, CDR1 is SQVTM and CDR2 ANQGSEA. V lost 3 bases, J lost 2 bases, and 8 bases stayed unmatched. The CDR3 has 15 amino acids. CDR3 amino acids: CSVEVSGSRAYEQYF. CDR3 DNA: TGCAGCGTTGAGGTTAGCGGGAGTAGGGCCTACGAGCAGTACTTC.

This CDR3 is CASSVSPGTVSGNTIYF. In nucleotides, the CDR3 is TGTGCCAGCAGCGTATCCCCGGGGACCGTCTCTGGAAACACCATATATTTT. J is TRBJ1-3 and V is TRBV9, with D possibly being TRBD1 (5 bases). Trimming cost V 1 base and J 0 bases, with 14 bases left between them. CDR3 length: 17 amino acids. Germline V gives CDR1 SGDLS, CDR2 YYNGEE.

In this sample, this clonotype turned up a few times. CDR3 protein: CASSMGQPTGELFF. The CDR3 DNA reads as TGTGCCAGCAGTATGGGACAGCCCACCGGGGAGCTGTTTTTT. V gene TRBV6-2 or TRBV6-3 combines with J gene TRBJ2-2; 7 bases map to TRBD1. J was trimmed by 4 bases and V by 5 bases; bases with no gene match: 4. The germline V gene encodes CDR1 MNHEY and CDR2 SVGEGT. CDR3 size: 14 residues.

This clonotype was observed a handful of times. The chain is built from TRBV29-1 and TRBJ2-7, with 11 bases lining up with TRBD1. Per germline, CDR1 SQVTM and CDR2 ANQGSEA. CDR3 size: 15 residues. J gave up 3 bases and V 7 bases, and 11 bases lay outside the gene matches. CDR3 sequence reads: CSAIFLGTGGYEQYF. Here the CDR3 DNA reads TGCAGCGCCATTTTCCTGGGGACAGGGGGCTACGAGCAGTACTTC.

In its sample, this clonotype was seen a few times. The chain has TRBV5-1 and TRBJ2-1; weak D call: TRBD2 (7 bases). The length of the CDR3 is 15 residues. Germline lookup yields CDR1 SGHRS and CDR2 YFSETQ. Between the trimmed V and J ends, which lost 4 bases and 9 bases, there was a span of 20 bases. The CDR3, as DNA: TGCGCCAGCAGCCCCCCGGGGGGCGCGGGCTCTGAGCAGTTCTTC. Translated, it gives CASSPPGGAGSEQFF. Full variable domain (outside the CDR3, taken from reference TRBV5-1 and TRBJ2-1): KAGVTQTPRYLIKTRGQQVTLSCSPISGHRSVSWYQQTPGQGLQFLFEYFSETQRNKGNFPGRFSGRQFSNSRSEMNVSTLELGDSALYLCASSPPGGAGSEQFFGPGTRLTVL.

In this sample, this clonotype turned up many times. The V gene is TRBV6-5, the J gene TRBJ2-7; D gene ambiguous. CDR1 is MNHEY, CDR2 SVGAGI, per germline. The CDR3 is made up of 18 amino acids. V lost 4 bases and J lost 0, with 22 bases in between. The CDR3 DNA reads TGTGCCAGCAGTTTACTTGGGTCCCCCATACAGACCTCCTACGAGCAGTACTTC. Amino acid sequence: CASSLLGSPIQTSYEQYF.

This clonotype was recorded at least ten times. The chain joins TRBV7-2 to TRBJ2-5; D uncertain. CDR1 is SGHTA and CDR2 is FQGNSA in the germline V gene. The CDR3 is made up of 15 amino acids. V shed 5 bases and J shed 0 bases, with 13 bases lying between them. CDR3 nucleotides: TGTGCCAGCAGCCCCCGAAACGGAAACCAAGAGACCCAGTACTTC. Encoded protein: CASSPRNGNQETQYF.

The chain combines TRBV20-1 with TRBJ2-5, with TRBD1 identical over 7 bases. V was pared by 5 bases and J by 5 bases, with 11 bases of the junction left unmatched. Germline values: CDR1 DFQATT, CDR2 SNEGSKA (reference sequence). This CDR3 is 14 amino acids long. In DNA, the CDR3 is TGCAGTGCTCAAAGACAGGGTGGGCGGGAGACCCAGTACTTC. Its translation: CSAQRQGGRETQYF.

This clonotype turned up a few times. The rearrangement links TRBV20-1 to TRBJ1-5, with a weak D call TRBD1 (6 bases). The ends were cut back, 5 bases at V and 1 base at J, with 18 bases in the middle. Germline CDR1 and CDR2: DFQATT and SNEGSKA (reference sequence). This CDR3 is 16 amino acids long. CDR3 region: CSALTTQGTSNQPQHF. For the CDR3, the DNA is TGCAGTGCTCTAACAACACAGGGCACCAGCAATCAGCCCCAGCATTTT.

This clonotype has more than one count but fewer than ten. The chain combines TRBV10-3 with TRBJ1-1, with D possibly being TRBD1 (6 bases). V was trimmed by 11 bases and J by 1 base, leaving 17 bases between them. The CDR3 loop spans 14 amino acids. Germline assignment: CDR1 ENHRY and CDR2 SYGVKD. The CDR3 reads CAVTQGRGNTEAFF. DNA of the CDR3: TGTGCCGTAACACAGGGAAGGGGGAACACTGAAGCTTTCTTT.

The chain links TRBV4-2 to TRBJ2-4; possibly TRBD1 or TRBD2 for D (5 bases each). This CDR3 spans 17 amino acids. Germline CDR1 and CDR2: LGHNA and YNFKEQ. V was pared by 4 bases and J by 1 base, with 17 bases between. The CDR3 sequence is CASSPLAGSSAKNIQYF. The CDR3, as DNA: TGTGCCAGCAGCCCATTAGCAGGGAGTAGCGCCAAAAACATTCAGTACTTC.